A single sample gave rise to the 15 T cell receptor beta chains below, sequenced in a study of beta chain features in type 1 diabetes. The isolated RNA, all of it, was reverse transcribed, so expressed TCRB transcripts were what got sequenced. Assay: immunoSEQ multiplex PCR; the TCRdb copy retains only in-frame clones and omits some. The sample consists of 150,000 or so clones, less than 10% of them appearing once. Sequencing input: central memory CD4+ T cells from blood. These receptors originate from a middle-aged woman in good health.

The chain employs TRBV6-1 and TRBJ1-1; maybe TRBD1 (5 bases). This CDR3 contains 17 residues. V lost 3 bases and J lost 3, with 20 bases in between. Per germline, CDR1 MNHNS and CDR2 SASEGT. CDR3 sequence reads: CASSDLTGLRTDTEAFF. CDR3 DNA sequence: TGTGCCAGCAGTGATTTAACAGGTCTCAGAACGGACACTGAAGCTTTCTTT.

This chain uses TRBV5-1 with TRBJ1-2; D uncertain. Germline V gene data show CDR1 as SGHRS and CDR2 as YFSETQ. The CDR3 has 15 residues. V was clipped by 4 bases and J by 0 bases, with 13 bases between them. The CDR3 DNA sequence: TGCGCCAGCAGCCCTACTGAGGGCGCTAACTATGGCTACACCTTC. It is translated as CASSPTEGANYGYTF.

This clone was observed a few times. The gene calls are TRBV19 and TRBJ1-4; 11 bases map to TRBD1. This CDR3 spans 16 amino acids. Germline V gene lookup returns CDR1 LNHDA and CDR2 SQIVND (reference sequence). Unmatched junction bases numbered 11, after V lost 6 bases and J lost 8 bases. The CDR3 DNA reads as TGTGCCAGTAGGGACAGGGGGCGGAACGTGGAGGAAAAACTGTTTTTT. The encoded protein is CASRDRGRNVEEKLFF.

The gene calls are TRBV15 and TRBJ2-7; tentatively, D is TRBD2 (7 bases). V was pared by 6 bases and J by 3 bases, with 15 bases between. CDR3 length: 14 residues. Germline values: CDR1 LNHNV, CDR2 YYDKDF (reference sequence). In DNA, the CDR3 is TGTGCCACCAGTCCTGGGGGGGCGGTCTACGAGCAGTACTTC. Amino acid sequence: CATSPGGAVYEQYF. The entire variable domain, with the rest obtained from reference TRBV15 and TRBJ2-7, is as follows: DAMVIQNPRYQVTQFGKPVTLSCSQTLNHNVMYWYQQKSSQAPKLLFHYYDKDFNNEADTPDNFQSRRPNTSFCFLDIRSPGLGDTAMYLCATSPGGAVYEQYFGPGTRLTVT.

This clone was counted only a few times. The rearrangement links TRBV5-6 to TRBJ2-7, with 8 positions matching TRBD2. CDR1 and CDR2 (germline): SGHDT, YYEEEE. V shed 6 bases and J 1 base; nucleotides not matched to a gene: 3. This CDR3 comprises 13 residues. CDR3 in DNA: TGTGCCAGCAATCGGGGGGGGTCCTACGAGCAGTACTTC. Its protein is CASNRGGSYEQYF.

The V gene is TRBV15, the J gene TRBJ1-5; no reliable D call. This CDR3 comprises 14 residues. Trimming pared 0 bases from V and 6 bases from J, leaving 9 bases between. Germline V gives CDR1 LNHNV, CDR2 YYDKDF (reference sequence). CDR3 loop: CATSRDRRSQPQHF. The CDR3 region has the DNA TGTGCCACCAGCAGAGATCGGAGGTCTCAGCCCCAGCATTTT.

Only one count was recorded for this clone. The rearrangement joins TRBV5-1 to TRBJ2-7, with TRBD2 identical over 7 bases. In germline, CDR1 is SGHRS, CDR2 YFSETQ. The J segment lost 3 bases and the V segment lost 4 bases, leaving 7 bases of the junction unmatched. The CDR3 extends over 14 amino acids. The CDR3 nucleotides read TGCGCCAGCAGCGGGGGGGTTGGAGTCTACGAGCAGTACTTC. It specifies CASSGGVGVYEQYF.

There are a few counts of this clone. V is TRBV6-5 and J is TRBJ1-2; D may be TRBD1 (6 bases). Germline V gene data show CDR1 as MNHEY and CDR2 as SVGAGI. Trimming removed 9 bases from V and 5 bases from J, with 10 bases in between. The CDR3 covers 11 residues. The CDR3 sequence is CASSGVYGYTF. The CDR3 nucleotides are TGTGCCAGTTCAGGGGTTTATGGCTACACCTTC.

This clone has ten or more counts. The chain uses TRBV28 and TRBJ1-2; a possible D gene is TRBD1 (5 bases). Germline values: CDR1 MDHEN, CDR2 SYDVKM. This CDR3 has 13 amino acids. The V end was cut by 5 bases, the J end by 7 bases, with 14 bases between. The CDR3 nucleotides are TGTGCCAGCAGTACGGGACTAAGGATTGGCTACACCTTC. Residues: CASSTGLRIGYTF.

The chain couples TRBV4-3 to TRBJ1-1; the D gene is possibly TRBD1 (5 bases). Trimming took 0 bases from V and 4 from J, leaving 12 bases between them. The germline V gene has CDR1 LGHNA and CDR2 YSLEER. The CDR3 has 15 residues. CDR3 coding DNA: TGCGCCAGCAGCCAAGAGAAAACGCAGGGCACTGAAGCTTTCTTT. Encoded protein: CASSQEKTQGTEAFF.

CDR3 sequence reads: CASSLVDPDTQYF. Written as DNA, the CDR3 is TGTGCCAGCAGCTTAGTAGATCCAGATACGCAGTATTTT. The rearrangement links TRBV7-9 to TRBJ2-3; no firm D call. CDR1 is SEHNR, CDR2 FQNEAQ, per germline (reference sequence). This CDR3 comprises 13 residues. V was trimmed by 1 base and J by 4 bases, leaving 6 bases between them.

The chain is built from TRBV7-9 and TRBJ2-2, with D perhaps TRBD2 (6 bases). Germline values: CDR1 SEHNR, CDR2 FQNEAQ (reference sequence). V was clipped by 5 bases and J by 5 bases, with 18 bases between them. The CDR3 has 16 residues. CDR3 amino acids: CASSQRAGPLTGELFF. Written as DNA, the CDR3 is TGTGCCAGCAGCCAGCGCGCGGGGCCGCTAACCGGGGAGCTGTTTTTT.

V is TRBV2 and J is TRBJ2-3; the D gene is possibly TRBD2 (6 bases). V lost 1 base, J lost 6 bases, and 11 bases lay in between. CDR3 length equals 14 residues. Per germline, CDR1 SNHLY and CDR2 FYNNEI. As DNA, the CDR3 is TGTGCCAGCAGTGAAGGGACTGGAGGGGATACGCAGTATTTT. This sequence encodes CASSEGTGGDTQYF. The variable domain in full, with the rest retrieved from reference TRBV2 and TRBJ2-3, is EPEVTQTPSHQVTQMGQEVILRCVPISNHLYFYWYRQILGQKVEFLVSFYNNEISEKSEIFDDQFSVERPDGSNFTLKIRSTKLEDSAMYFCASSEGTGGDTQYFGPGTRLTVL.

The V gene is TRBV27, the J gene TRBJ2-7; 10 bases agree with TRBD1. V gave up 5 bases and J gave up 3 bases; unmatched junction bases: 4. This CDR3 contains 14 residues. The V gene's germline CDR1 is MNHEY and CDR2 SMNVEV (reference sequence). The CDR3 DNA reads TGTGCCAGCAGTCCCTGGACAGGGGGCTACGAGCAGTACTTC. This codes for CASSPWTGGYEQYF.

The chain is built from TRBV27 and TRBJ2-2; D perhaps matches TRBD2 (5 bases). Trimming pared 8 bases from V and 6 bases from J, leaving 13 bases between. There are 13 residues in the CDR3. CDR1 and CDR2 from the germline V gene are MNHEY and SMNVEV (reference sequence). CDR3 bases: TGTGCCAGCGGGAGTCAATTTTCCGGGGAGCTGTTTTTT. It encodes CASGSQFSGELFF.